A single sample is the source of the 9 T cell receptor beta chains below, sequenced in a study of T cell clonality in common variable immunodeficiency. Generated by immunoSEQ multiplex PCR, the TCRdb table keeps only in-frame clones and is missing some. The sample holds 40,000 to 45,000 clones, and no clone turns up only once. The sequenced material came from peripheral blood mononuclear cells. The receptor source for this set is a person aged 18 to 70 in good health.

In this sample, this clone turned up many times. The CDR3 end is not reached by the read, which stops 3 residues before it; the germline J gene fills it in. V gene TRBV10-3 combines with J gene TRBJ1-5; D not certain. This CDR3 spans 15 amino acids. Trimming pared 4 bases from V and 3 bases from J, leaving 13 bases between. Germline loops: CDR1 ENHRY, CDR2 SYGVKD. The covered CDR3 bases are TGTGCCATCAGTGTTGGCAGTGGCTCCAATCAGCCC. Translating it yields CAISVGSGSNQP. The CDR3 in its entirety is CAISVGSGSNQPQHF.

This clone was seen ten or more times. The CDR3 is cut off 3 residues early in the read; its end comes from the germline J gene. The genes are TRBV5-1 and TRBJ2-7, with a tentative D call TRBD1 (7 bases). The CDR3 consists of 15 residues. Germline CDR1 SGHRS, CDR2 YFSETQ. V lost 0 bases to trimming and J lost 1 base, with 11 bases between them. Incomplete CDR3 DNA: TGCGCCAGCAGCTTGGCGGCAGGGGGGTCCTACGAG. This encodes CASSLAAGGSYE. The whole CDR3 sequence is CASSLAAGGSYEQYF.

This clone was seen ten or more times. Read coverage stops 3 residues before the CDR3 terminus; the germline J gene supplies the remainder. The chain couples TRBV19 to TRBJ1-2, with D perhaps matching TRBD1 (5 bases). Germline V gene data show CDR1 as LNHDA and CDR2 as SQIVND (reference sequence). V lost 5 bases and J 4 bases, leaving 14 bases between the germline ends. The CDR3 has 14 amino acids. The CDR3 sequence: CASSYGAGAYGYTF. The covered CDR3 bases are TGTGCCAGTAGTTATGGGGCCGGTGCCTATGGC.

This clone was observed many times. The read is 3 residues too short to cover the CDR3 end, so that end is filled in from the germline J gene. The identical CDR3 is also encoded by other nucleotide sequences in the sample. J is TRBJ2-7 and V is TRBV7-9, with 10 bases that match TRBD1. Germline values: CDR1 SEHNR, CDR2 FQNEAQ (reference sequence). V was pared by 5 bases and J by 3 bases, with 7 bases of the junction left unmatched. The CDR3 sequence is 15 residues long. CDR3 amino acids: CASSPPGQGNYEQYF. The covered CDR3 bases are TGTGCCAGCAGCCCCCCGGGACAGGGGAACTACGAG.

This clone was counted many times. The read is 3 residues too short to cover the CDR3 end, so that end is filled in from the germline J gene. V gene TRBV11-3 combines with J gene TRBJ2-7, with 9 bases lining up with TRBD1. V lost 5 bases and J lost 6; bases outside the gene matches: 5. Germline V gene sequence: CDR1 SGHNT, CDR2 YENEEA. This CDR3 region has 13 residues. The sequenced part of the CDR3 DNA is TGTGCCAGCAGCCAAGGGACAGGGCTCGAG. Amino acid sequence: CASSQGTGLE. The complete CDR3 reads CASSQGTGLEQYF.

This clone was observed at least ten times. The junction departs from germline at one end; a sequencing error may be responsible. The CDR3 reads CASSQDTSGGYNEQFF. The DNA read from the CDR3 is TGCGCCAGCAGCCAAGATACTAGCGGGGGGTACAATGAG. The chain has TRBV4-2 and TRBJ2-1, with TRBD2 matching over 12 bases. The read halts 3 residues ahead of the CDR3 end, with the missing end drawn from the germline J gene. The CDR3 runs 16 residues. Per germline, CDR1 LGHNA and CDR2 YNFKEQ.

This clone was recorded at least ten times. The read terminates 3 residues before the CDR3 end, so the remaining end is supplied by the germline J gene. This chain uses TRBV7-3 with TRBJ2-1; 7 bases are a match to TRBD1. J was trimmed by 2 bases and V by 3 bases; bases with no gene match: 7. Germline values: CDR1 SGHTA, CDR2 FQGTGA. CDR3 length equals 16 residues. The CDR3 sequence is CASSFSGQQTYNEQFF. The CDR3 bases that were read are TGTGCCAGCAGCTTCTCGGGACAGCAGACCTACAATGAG.

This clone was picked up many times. The CDR3 sequence is CSARTGSNTGELFF. The covered CDR3 bases are TGCAGTGCCAGGACAGGCTCGAACACCGGGGAG. The chain is built from TRBV20-1 and TRBJ2-2, with 7 bases lining up with TRBD1. The CDR3 end lies 3 residues beyond the end of the read and is filled in from the germline J gene. This CDR3 has 14 amino acids. V gave up 6 bases and J gave up 0 bases; unmatched junction bases: 4. Germline CDR1 reads DFQATT; CDR2 reads SNEGSKA (reference sequence).

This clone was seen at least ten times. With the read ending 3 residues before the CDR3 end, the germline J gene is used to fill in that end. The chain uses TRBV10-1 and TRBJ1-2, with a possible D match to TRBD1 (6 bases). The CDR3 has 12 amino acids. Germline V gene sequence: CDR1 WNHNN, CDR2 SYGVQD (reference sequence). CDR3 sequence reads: CASQEGGEGYTF. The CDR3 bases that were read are TGCGCCAGCCAGGAAGGGGGGGAAGGC.